This TCR beta chain came from a study of OX40 agonist ivuxolimab in advanced cancers. The length of the CDR3 is 17 residues. V gave up 6 bases and J gave up 7 bases; unmatched junction bases: 19. Looked up from germline, CDR1 is MDHEN and CDR2 is SYDVKM. Clones were read by immunoSEQ multiplex PCR, and TCRdb kept only the in-frame ones, dropping some. The table lists just under 20,000 clones, over 70% of them singletons. Baseline, cycle 4 day 1, and cycle 7 day 1 were the blood sampling points. The receptor was isolated from an adult with an advanced solid tumor such as melanoma, head and neck, liver or kidney cancer. The sample here was CD4+ or CD8+ T cells sorted from blood, taken in a trial of the OX40 agonist ivuxolimab. The chain carries TRBV28 and TRBJ1-2, with 8 positions matching TRBD1. The CDR3 loop is CASRRRQGALGYGGYTF. The CDR3 nucleotides are TGTGCCAGCAGACGACGGCAGGGGGCCCTAGGCTATGGTGGCTACACCTTC.